The 2 T cell receptor beta chains reported below all come from one sample, sequenced in a study of beta chain features in type 1 diabetes (dated by TCRdb to between 2018 and 2020). The paper as a whole reports these results and caveats: A moderate but significant shortening of TCRB CDR3 length was observed in type 1 diabetes patients in all four CD4+ subsets.

Their cognate antigens are unknown. Libraries were built with the immunoSEQ multiplex PCR assay. All of the isolated RNA was reverse transcribed with the High Capacity cDNA Reverse Transcription Kit, so expressed TCRB transcripts were sequenced. TCRdb re-hosts the immuneACCESS table, in-frame sequences only. Its copies lack some clones; in the studies checked, an unresolved V gene accounts for under half of them, and the cause for the rest is not known. In all, the sample holds hundreds of thousands of clones, and over 13% of those were seen once. The ten largest clones add up to nearly 0.04% of the sample. Source material: naive CD4+ T cells from blood. Sample cell subset or site, as interpreted from the label and publication: true naive CD4+ T cells. Source of these receptors: a man between 18 and 35 years old with type 1 diabetes.

There are a few counts of this clone. The CDR3 sequence is CASSYRDADTQYF. The CDR3 DNA sequence: TGCGCCAGCAGCTACAGGGACGCGGATACGCAGTATTTT. V is TRBV4-1 and J is TRBJ2-3; TRBD1 might be the D (6 bases). V was clipped by 5 bases and J by 6 bases, with 12 bases between them. The CDR3 runs to 13 residues. Germline V gives CDR1 MGHRA, CDR2 YSYEKL.

V is TRBV6-5 and J is TRBJ2-5; 9 nucleotides agree with TRBD1. The end of the DNA fits TRBJ2-7 better, so the J call may be wrong. The CDR3 has 15 residues. Per germline, CDR1 MNHEY and CDR2 SVGAGI. CDR3 residues: CASSQTGGAPYEQYF. The CDR3 DNA follows: TGTGCCAGCAGTCAGACAGGGGGTGCTCCCTACGAGCAGTACTTC.